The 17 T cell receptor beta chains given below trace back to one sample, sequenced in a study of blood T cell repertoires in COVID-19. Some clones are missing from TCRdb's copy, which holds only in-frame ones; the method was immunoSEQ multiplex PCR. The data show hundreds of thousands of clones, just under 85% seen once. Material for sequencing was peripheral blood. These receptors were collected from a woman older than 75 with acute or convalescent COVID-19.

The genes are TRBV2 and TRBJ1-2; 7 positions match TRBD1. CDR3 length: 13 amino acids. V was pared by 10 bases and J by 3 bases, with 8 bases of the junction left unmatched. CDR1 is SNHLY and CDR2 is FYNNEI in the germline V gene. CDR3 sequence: CATDPGGYYGYTF. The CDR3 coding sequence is TGTGCCACGGACCCAGGGGGGTACTATGGCTACACCTTC.

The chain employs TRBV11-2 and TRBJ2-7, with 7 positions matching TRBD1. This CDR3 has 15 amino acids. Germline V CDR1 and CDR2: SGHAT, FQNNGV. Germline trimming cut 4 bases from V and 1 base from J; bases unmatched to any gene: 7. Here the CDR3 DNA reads TGTGCCAGCAGCTCAGAGGACAGGCCGTCCTACGAGCAGTACTTC. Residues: CASSSEDRPSYEQYF.

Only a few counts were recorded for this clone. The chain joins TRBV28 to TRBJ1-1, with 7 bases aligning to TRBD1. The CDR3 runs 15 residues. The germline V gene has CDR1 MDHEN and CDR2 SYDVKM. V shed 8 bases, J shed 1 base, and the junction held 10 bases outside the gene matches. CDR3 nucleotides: TGTGCCAGCCTTCAAGGGGGCGCGAGGAACACTGAAGCTTTCTTT. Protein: CASLQGGARNTEAFF.

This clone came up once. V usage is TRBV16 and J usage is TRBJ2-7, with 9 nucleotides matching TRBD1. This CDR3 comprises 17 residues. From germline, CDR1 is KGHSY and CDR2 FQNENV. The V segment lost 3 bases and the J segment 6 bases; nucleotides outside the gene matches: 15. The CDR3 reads CASSHGTLDRGIPEQYF. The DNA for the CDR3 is TGTGCCAGCAGCCATGGAACCCTCGACAGGGGGATCCCCGAGCAGTACTTC.

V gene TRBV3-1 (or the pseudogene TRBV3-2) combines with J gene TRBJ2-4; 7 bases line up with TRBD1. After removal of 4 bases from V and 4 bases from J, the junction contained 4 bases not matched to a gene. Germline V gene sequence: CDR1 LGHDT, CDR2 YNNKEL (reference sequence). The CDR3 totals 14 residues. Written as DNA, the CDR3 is TGTGCCAGCAGCCCACCGGGACAGAAAAACATTCAGTACTTC. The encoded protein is CASSPPGQKNIQYF.

CDR3 protein: CASSDLQGVNTEAFF. DNA for the CDR3: TGTGCCAGCAGCGATTTACAGGGGGTGAACACTGAAGCTTTCTTT. The chain is built from TRBV9 and TRBJ1-1; TRBD1 agrees at 8 bases. The CDR3 totals 15 residues. CDR1 SGDLS and CDR2 YYNGEE come from the germline V gene. The ends lost 3 bases at V and 0 bases at J; junction bases unmatched: 4.

CDR3 protein: CASSVGPVTVNEQFF. As DNA, the CDR3 is TGTGCCAGCAGCGTAGGACCGGTGACAGTCAATGAGCAGTTCTTC. The genes are TRBV9 and TRBJ2-1; weak D call: TRBD1 (5 bases). Germline CDR1 SGDLS, CDR2 YYNGEE. The CDR3 length is 15 residues. V gave up 0 bases and J gave up 6 bases, with 13 bases separating them.

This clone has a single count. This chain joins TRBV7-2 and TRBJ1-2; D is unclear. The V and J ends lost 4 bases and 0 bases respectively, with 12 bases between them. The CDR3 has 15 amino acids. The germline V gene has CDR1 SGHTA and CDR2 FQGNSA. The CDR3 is CASSSSPGANYGYTF. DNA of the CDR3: TGTGCCAGCAGCTCAAGCCCCGGAGCTAACTATGGCTACACCTTC.

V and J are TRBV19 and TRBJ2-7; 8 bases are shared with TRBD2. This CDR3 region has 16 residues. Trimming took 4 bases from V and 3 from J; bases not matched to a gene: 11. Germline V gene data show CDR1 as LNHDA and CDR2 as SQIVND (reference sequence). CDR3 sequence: CASSTPNSGRLYEQYF. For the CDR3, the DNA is TGTGCCAGTAGTACCCCCAACAGCGGGAGACTCTACGAGCAGTACTTC.

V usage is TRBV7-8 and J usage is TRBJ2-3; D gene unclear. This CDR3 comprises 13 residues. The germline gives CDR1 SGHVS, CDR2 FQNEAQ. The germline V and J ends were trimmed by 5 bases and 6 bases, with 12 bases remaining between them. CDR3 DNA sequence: TGTGCCAGCAGCCTGCCTGGAGCCGATACGCAGTATTTT. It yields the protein CASSLPGADTQYF.

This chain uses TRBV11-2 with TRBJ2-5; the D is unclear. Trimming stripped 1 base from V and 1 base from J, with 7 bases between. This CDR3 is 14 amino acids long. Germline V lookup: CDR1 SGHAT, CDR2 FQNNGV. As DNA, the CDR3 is TGTGCCAGCAGCTTAGTCCCAGGCCAAGAGACCCAGTACTTC. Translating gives CASSLVPGQETQYF.

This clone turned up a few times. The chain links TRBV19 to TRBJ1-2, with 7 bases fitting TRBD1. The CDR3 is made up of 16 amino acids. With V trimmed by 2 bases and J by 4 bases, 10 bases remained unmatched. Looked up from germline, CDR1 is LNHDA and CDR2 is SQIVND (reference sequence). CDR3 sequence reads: CASSILGTEDFYGYTF. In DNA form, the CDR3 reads TGTGCCAGTAGTATACTCGGGACAGAAGATTTCTATGGCTACACCTTC.

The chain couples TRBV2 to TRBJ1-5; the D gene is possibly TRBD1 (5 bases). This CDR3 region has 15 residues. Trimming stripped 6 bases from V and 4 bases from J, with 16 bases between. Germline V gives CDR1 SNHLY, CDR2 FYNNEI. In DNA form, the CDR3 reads TGTGCCAGCAGCGATCGGGGGGGACTAAATCAGCCCCAGCATTTT. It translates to CASSDRGGLNQPQHF.

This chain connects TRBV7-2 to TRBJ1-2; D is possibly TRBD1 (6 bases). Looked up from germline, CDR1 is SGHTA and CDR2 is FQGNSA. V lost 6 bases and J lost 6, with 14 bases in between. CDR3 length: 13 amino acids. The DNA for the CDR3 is TGTGCCAGCAGTCTCCGGACAGCTCATGGCTACACCTTC. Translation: CASSLRTAHGYTF. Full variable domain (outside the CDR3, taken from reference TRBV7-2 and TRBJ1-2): GAGVSQSPSNKVTEKGKDVELRCDPISGHTALYWYRQSLGQGLEFLIYFQGNSAPDKSGLPSDRFSAERTGGSVSTLTIQRTQQEDSAVYLCASSLRTAHGYTFGSGTRLTVV.

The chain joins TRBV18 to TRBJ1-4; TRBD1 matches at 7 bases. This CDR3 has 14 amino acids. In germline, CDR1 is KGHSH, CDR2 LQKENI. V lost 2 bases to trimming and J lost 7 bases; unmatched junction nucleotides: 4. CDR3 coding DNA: TGTGCCAGCTCACCAGGACAGGCAGGTGAAAAACTGTTTTTT. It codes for CASSPGQAGEKLFF.

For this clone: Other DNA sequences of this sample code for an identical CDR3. CDR3: CASSLAGGRNTEAFF. In DNA form, the CDR3 reads TGTGCCAGCAGCTTAGCGGGGGGGCGGAACACTGAAGCTTTCTTT. The chain carries TRBV7-2 and TRBJ1-1, with a weak D call TRBD1 (6 bases). This CDR3 is built from 15 residues. Per the germline V gene, CDR1 is SGHTA and CDR2 is FQGNSA. The V end was cut by 0 bases, the J end by 1 base, with 9 bases between.

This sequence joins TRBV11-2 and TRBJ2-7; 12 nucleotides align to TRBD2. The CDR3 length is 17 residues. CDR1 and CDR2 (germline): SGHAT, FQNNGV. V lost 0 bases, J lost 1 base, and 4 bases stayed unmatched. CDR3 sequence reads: CASSLDLGTSGSYEQYF. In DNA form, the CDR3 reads TGTGCCAGCAGCTTAGATCTGGGGACTAGCGGGTCCTACGAGCAGTACTTC.